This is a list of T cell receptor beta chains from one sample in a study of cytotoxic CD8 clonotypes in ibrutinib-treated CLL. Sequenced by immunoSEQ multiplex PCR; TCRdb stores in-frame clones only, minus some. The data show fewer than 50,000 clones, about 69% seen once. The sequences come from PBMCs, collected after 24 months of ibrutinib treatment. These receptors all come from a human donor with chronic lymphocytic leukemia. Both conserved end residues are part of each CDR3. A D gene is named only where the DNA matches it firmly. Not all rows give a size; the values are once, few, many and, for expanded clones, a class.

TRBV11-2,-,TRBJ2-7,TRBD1,CASSLVGQAAYEQYF,TGTGCCAGCAGCTTAGTGGGACAGGCAGCCTACGAGCAGTACTTC
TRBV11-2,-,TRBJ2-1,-,CASSLDRTTEQFF,TGTGCCAGCAGCTTAGATCGTACTACTGAGCAGTTCTTC
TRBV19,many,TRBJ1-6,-,CASNKGNSPLHF,TGTGCCAGTAATAAGGGGAATTCACCCCTCCACTTT
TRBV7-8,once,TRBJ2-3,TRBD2,CASSLALGLRTDTQYF,TGTGCCAGCAGCTTAGCGTTGGGACTACGCACAGATACGCAGTATTTT
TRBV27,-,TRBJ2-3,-,CASSRKGFTDTQYF,TGTGCCAGCAGTAGGAAGGGCTTCACAGATACGCAGTATTTT
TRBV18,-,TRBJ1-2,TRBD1,CASSPTGTGGGYTF,TGTGCCAGCTCACCCACCGGGACAGGGGGTGGCTACACCTTC
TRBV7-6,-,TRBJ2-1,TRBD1,CASSRDSPSYNEQFF,TGTGCCAGCAGCAGGGACAGCCCCTCCTACAATGAGCAGTTCTTC
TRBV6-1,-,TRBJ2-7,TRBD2,CASVTSGGSEQYF,TGTGCCAGTGTGACTAGCGGGGGATCCGAGCAGTACTTC
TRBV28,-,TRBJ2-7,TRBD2,CASRRPGLAAYEQYF,TGTGCCAGCAGGCGGCCGGGACTAGCGGCCTACGAGCAGTACTTC
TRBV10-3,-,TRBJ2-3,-,CAISRPGITTDTQYF,TGTGCCATCAGCCGACCCGGGATAACCACAGATACGCAGTATTTT
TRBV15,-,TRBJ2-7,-,CATSREGAGQTYEQYF,TGTGCCACCAGCAGAGAAGGGGCGGGACAGACCTACGAGCAGTACTTC
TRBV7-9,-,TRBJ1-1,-,CASSPPRFGGYTEAFF,TGTGCCAGCAGCCCTCCCCGGTTCGGAGGGTACACTGAAGCTTTCTTT
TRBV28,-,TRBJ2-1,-,CASSQTSNSYNEQFF,TGTGCCAGCAGTCAGACTAGTAATTCCTACAATGAGCAGTTCTTC
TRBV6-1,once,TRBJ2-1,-,CASSEQFF,TGTGCCAGCAGTGAGCAGTTCTTC
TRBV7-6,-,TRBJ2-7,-,CASSLSGGGAPYEQYF,TGTGCCAGCAGCTTATCAGGCGGGGGCGCACCCTACGAGCAGTACTTC